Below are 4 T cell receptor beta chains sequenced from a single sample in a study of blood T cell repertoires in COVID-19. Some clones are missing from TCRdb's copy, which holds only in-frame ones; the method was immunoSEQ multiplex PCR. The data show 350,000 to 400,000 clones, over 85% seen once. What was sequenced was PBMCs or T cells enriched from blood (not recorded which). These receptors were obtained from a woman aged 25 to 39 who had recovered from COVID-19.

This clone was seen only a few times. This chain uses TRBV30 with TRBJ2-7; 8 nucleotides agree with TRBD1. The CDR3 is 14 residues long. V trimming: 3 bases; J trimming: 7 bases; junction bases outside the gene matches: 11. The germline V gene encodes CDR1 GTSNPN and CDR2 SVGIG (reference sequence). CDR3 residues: CAWSPGTGAFEQYF. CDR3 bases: TGTGCCTGGAGCCCCGGGACAGGAGCGTTTGAGCAGTACTTC.

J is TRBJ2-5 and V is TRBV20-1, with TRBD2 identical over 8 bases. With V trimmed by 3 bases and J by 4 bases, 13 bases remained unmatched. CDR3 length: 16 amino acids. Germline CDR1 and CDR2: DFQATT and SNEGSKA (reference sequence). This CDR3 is CSASYQLSRGGETQYF. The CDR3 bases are TGCAGTGCTAGTTACCAACTCTCTCGGGGGGGAGAGACCCAGTACTTC.

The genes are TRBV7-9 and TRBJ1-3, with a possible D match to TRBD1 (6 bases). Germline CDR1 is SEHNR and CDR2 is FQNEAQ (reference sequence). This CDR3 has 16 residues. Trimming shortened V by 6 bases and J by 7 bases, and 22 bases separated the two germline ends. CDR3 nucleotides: TGTGCCAGCAGACCTCCCGGGACATCCTCAAGGAACACCATATATTTT. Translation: CASRPPGTSSRNTIYF.

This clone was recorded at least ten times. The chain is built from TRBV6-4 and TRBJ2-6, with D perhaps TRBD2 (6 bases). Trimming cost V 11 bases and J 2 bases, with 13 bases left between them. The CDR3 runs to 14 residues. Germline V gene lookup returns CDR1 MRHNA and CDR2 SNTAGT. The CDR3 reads CAPKEGAGANVLTF. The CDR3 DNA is TGTGCCCCAAAGGAGGGTGCTGGGGCCAACGTCCTGACTTTC.